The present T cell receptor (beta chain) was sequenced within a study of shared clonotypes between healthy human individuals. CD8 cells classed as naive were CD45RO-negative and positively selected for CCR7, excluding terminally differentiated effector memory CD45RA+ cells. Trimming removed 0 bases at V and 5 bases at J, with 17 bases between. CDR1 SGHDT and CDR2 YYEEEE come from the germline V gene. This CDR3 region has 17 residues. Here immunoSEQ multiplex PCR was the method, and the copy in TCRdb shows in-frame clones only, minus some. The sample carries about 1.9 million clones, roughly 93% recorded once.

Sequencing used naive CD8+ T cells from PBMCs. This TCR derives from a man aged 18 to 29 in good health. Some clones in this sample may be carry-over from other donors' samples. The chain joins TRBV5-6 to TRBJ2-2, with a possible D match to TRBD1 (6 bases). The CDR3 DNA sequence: TGTGCCAGCAGCTTGGAAGTACAGGGTTGGTGGACCGGGGAGCTGTTTTTT. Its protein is CASSLEVQGWWTGELFF.